Each of the 15 T cell receptor beta chains below was sequenced from the same sample in a study of molecular identifiers for immune sequencing clone quantification. TCRdb passed the PCR reads through MiXCR, listing each CDR3 protein once. The sample carries approximately 630,000 distinct CDR3 sequences, about 25% recorded once. Source material: naive CD8+ T cells from blood, with Jurkat cell RNA spiked in. Subset noted: FACS-sorted CD8+CD4-CCR7+CD45RA+ naive T cells. These receptor sequences come from a human donor in good health. Some libraries in this study had Jurkat cell RNA spiked in.

The CDR3 sequence: CASSYPIIAGQETQYF. Written as DNA, the CDR3 is TGTGCCAGCAGTTATCCAATCATAGCGGGCCAAGAGACCCAGTACTTC. The rearrangement uses TRBV6-2 or TRBV6-3 and TRBJ2-5; 7 nucleotides agree with TRBD2. J was trimmed by 1 base and V by 3 bases; bases with no gene match: 8. The CDR3 consists of 16 residues. Germline loops: CDR1 MNHEY, CDR2 SVGEGT.

This clonotype occurred a few times. This sequence may be a read error, since a much larger clone differs from it by one base. J is TRBJ2-3 and V is TRBV20-1; TRBD1 might be the D (5 bases). The CDR3 sequence is 11 residues long. Germline CDR1 reads DFQATT; CDR2 reads SNEGSKA (reference sequence). Trimming took off 6 bases at V and 4 bases at J, with 8 bases between the two ends. CDR3 amino acids: CSAGRADTQYF. In nucleotides, the CDR3 is TGCAGTGCGGGCAGGGCAGATACGCAGTATTTT.

This clonotype was seen more than once but under ten times. The V call is TRBV4-1, the J call TRBJ2-7; TRBD2 aligns across 9 bases. Trimming at V came to 0 bases and at J to 3 bases, leaving 9 bases not matched to a gene. The CDR3 totals 17 residues. CDR1 and CDR2 from the germline V gene are MGHRA and YSYEKL. This CDR3 reads CASSQDRGGRAIYEQYF. CDR3 DNA: TGCGCCAGCAGCCAAGATCGCGGCGGGAGGGCCATCTACGAGCAGTACTTC.

V and J are TRBV30 and TRBJ2-7; TRBD1 aligns across 8 bases. Trimming took 0 bases from V and 1 from J; bases not matched to a gene: 2. CDR1 and CDR2 from the germline V gene are GTSNPN and SVGIG (reference sequence). CDR3 length: 14 residues. The CDR3 DNA follows: TGTGCCTGGAGTGTCCGGGACAGGTCCTACGAGCAGTACTTC. Amino acids: CAWSVRDRSYEQYF.

With regard to this clonotype: This may be a read error, as it is one base from a much larger clone. The J gene is TRBJ2-3, the V gene TRBV6-2 or TRBV6-3; perhaps TRBD1 as D (5 bases). With the DNA end fitting TRBJ1-5 better, the J assignment may be wrong. Germline assignment: CDR1 MNHEY and CDR2 SVGEGT. The CDR3 consists of 14 residues. In nucleotides, the CDR3 is TGTGCCAGCAGTTCCGCGGGGGAAGCAGATACGCAGCATTTT. Translated, it gives CASSSAGEADTQHF.

This clonotype was detected a few times. J is TRBJ2-7 and V is TRBV19; no reliable D call. The V gene's germline CDR1 is LNHDA and CDR2 SQIVND (reference sequence). The V end lost 1 base, the J end lost 2 bases, and 12 bases lay between the germline ends. The length of the CDR3 is 15 residues. CDR3 in amino acids: CASSIATSSPYEQYF. DNA for the CDR3: TGTGCCAGTAGTATAGCGACCAGTAGCCCCTACGAGCAGTACTTC.

In its sample, this clonotype was seen once. The gene calls are TRBV4-2 and TRBJ1-6; D is uncertain. Germline CDR1 LGHNA, CDR2 YNFKEQ. V lost 0 bases to trimming and J lost 8 bases, with 5 bases between them. The length of the CDR3 is 13 residues. CDR3 nucleotide sequence: TGTGCCAGCAGCCAAGACGGGGATTCACCCCTCCACTTT. Translation gives CASSQDGDSPLHF.

This clonotype was counted at least ten times. The chain recombines TRBV20-1 with TRBJ2-7, with 9 bases matching TRBD2. The length of the CDR3 is 14 residues. With V trimmed by 1 base and J by 2 bases, 3 bases remained unmatched. Germline loops: CDR1 DFQATT, CDR2 SNEGSKA (reference sequence). The CDR3 sequence: CSARAPSGTYEQYF. The CDR3 nucleotides read TGCAGTGCTAGAGCCCCTAGCGGGACCTACGAGCAGTACTTC.

As concerns this clonotype: This may be a read error, as it is one base from a much larger clone. Given the absence of the conserved phenylalanine or tryptophan at the CDR3 end, a read error is likely. This rearrangement joins TRBV25-1 to TRBJ2-7; D gene ambiguous. Trimming stripped 4 bases from V and 6 bases from J, with 10 bases between. Germline loops: CDR1 MGHDK, CDR2 SYGVNS. The CDR3 totals 12 residues. The CDR3 sequence: CASSGPGFEQYL. DNA of the CDR3: TGTGCCAGCAGTGGCCCCGGGTTCGAGCAGTACCTC.

This clonotype was counted only a few times. A junction boundary mismatches the germline segment, possibly from a read error. V usage is TRBV13 and J usage is TRBJ1-3; 7 bases fit TRBD1. CDR1 PRHDT and CDR2 FYEKMQ come from the germline V gene (reference sequence). The CDR3 covers 16 residues. The CDR3 DNA reads as TGTGCCAGCAGCGAGGGACAGCTCAGCTCTGGAAGCACCATATATTTT. Translation gives CASSEGQLSSGSTIYF.

This clonotype has just a few counts. The chain is built from TRBV6-6 and TRBJ2-2; TRBD1 agrees at 8 bases. CDR3 length: 12 amino acids. V dropped 8 bases and J dropped 6; count of bases not matched to a gene: 2. CDR1 is MNHNY, CDR2 SVGAGI, per germline (reference sequence). CDR3 nucleotide sequence: TGTGCCAGCGAACAGGGGGCCGGGGAGCTGTTTTTT. It yields the protein CASEQGAGELFF.

A remark on this clonotype: This sequence may be a read error, since a much larger clone differs from it by one base. This rearrangement joins TRBV4-3 to TRBJ2-1, with 8 positions matching TRBD2. The V gene's germline CDR1 is LGHNA and CDR2 YSLEER. The CDR3 runs to 15 residues. In DNA form, the CDR3 reads TGCGCCAGCAGCCAAGATAGCGGGGTCAACAATGAGCGGTTCTTC. Protein product: CASSQDSGVNNERFF.

This chain uses TRBV24-1 with TRBJ1-3; 8 nucleotides align to TRBD1. Germline V gives CDR1 KGHDR, CDR2 SFDVKD. V lost 4 bases and J lost 5; bases outside the gene matches: 9. The length of the CDR3 is 16 residues. CDR3 sequence: CATSDPGTGDRNTIYF. As DNA, the CDR3 is TGTGCCACCAGTGACCCCGGGACAGGAGACCGAAACACCATATATTTT.

This clonotype was observed many times. The chain couples TRBV20-1 to TRBJ2-7; TRBD2 is a possible D gene (6 bases). V was trimmed by 2 bases and J by 1 base, leaving 15 bases between them. This CDR3 spans 15 amino acids. Per the germline V gene, CDR1 is DFQATT and CDR2 is SNEGSKA (reference sequence). CDR3 sequence (DNA): TGCAGTGCTAGACGTTTGGCGGGATCGTCCTACGAGCAGTACTTC. Amino acids: CSARRLAGSSYEQYF.

This clonotype was detected ten times or more. CDR3 residues: CASSVEGSSGTQYF. The CDR3 nucleotides are TGTGCCAGCAGCGTAGAAGGTAGTTCCGGGACCCAGTACTTC. This sequence joins TRBV9 and TRBJ2-5, with D unclear. V lost 0 bases to trimming and J lost 7 bases, with 13 bases between them. The CDR3 sequence is 14 residues long. CDR1 is SGDLS and CDR2 is YYNGEE in the germline V gene.